A single sample gave rise to the 26 T cell receptor beta chains below, sequenced in a study of beta chain features in type 1 diabetes. Every isolated RNA sample was fully reverse transcribed, so sequencing captured expressed TCRB transcripts. This table comes from immunoSEQ multiplex PCR, and its TCRdb copy is limited to in-frame clones, with some not included. Here the sample spans about 710,000 clones, roughly an eighth being singletons. Study findings and constraints: Type 1 diabetes patients had TCRB CDR3s that were shorter (moderately but significantly so) in all four CD4+ subsets.

Their antigens are not known. Material for sequencing was naive CD4+ T cells from blood. The source is a man aged 18 to 29 with type 1 diabetes.

In its sample, this clone was seen a few times. The CDR3 bases are TGTGCCAGCTCACCCGGACAGTCCAATGAGCAGTTCTTC. Translation: CASSPGQSNEQFF. The chain links TRBV18 to TRBJ2-1; the D gene is possibly TRBD1 (6 bases). The germline V gene encodes CDR1 KGHSH and CDR2 LQKENI. Trimming left V 3 bases short and J 6 bases short, with 9 bases between. This CDR3 is built from 13 residues.

The sample holds a few counts of this clone. The rearrangement joins TRBV4-2 to TRBJ2-3; tentative D call: TRBD1 (6 bases). V shed 0 bases and J shed 5 bases, with 15 bases lying between them. The CDR3 spans 16 residues. Looked up from germline, CDR1 is LGHNA and CDR2 is YNFKEQ. CDR3 nucleotide sequence: TGTGCCAGCAGCCAAGATCTGGGGGCAAAGGGAGATACGCAGTATTTT. Residues: CASSQDLGAKGDTQYF.

The rearrangement uses TRBV28 and TRBJ2-5, with D unclear. Deletions cut 11 bases from V and 0 bases from J, with 13 bases between. Per the germline V gene, CDR1 is MDHEN and CDR2 is SYDVKM. CDR3 length: 13 residues. CDR3 DNA: TGTGCCGCCGTCCGGCAGTACCAAGAGACCCAGTACTTC. This codes for CAAVRQYQETQYF.

The chain is built from TRBV19 and TRBJ1-5, with D unclear. V was cut by 7 bases and J by 7 bases, with 14 bases left in between. The CDR3 is 13 residues long. The germline V gene encodes CDR1 LNHDA and CDR2 SQIVND (reference sequence). The CDR3 is CASNRAERQPQHF. CDR3 bases: TGTGCCAGTAATAGGGCAGAGCGGCAGCCCCAGCATTTT.

The chain links TRBV18 to TRBJ2-1, with a weak D call TRBD1 (6 bases). Germline CDR1 reads KGHSH; CDR2 reads LQKENI. The CDR3 totals 13 residues. With 7 bases removed from V and 8 bases from J, the gap between germline ends came to 15 bases. The CDR3, as DNA: TGTGCCAGCTTAGATCTTACAGGGCATGAGCAGTTCTTC. Protein: CASLDLTGHEQFF.

This clone was seen a few times. The J gene is TRBJ2-7, the V gene TRBV5-1; D is unresolved. This CDR3 has 11 residues. Germline loops: CDR1 SGHRS, CDR2 YFSETQ. The V gene lost 0 bases and the J gene lost 8 bases, with 6 bases spanning the gap. DNA for the CDR3: TGCGCCAGCAGCTTGGATAGCAAGCAGTACTTC. It yields the protein CASSLDSKQYF.

The chain links TRBV30 to TRBJ2-3, with 7 bases fitting TRBD2. This CDR3 contains 16 residues. Trimming at V came to 1 base and at J to 0 bases, leaving 7 bases not matched to a gene. From germline, CDR1 is GTSNPN and CDR2 SVGIG (reference sequence). CDR3 in DNA: TGTGCCTGGAGTGGGAGGACTAGGGCTAGCACAGATACGCAGTATTTT. Translated, it gives CAWSGRTRASTDTQYF.

DNA of the CDR3: TGTGCCATCAGTGGGACTAGCGGGACTCAGAAAGAGACCCAGTACTTC. It encodes CAISGTSGTQKETQYF. This chain connects TRBV10-3 to TRBJ2-5; TRBD2 matches 12 bases. Germline trimming cut 4 bases from V and 3 bases from J; bases unmatched to any gene: 6. This CDR3 region has 16 residues. Germline V gene sequence: CDR1 ENHRY, CDR2 SYGVKD.

The chain employs TRBV27 and TRBJ2-3; 7 nucleotides match TRBD2. Germline V gives CDR1 MNHEY, CDR2 SMNVEV (reference sequence). The CDR3 is 15 residues long. J gave up 4 bases and V 8 bases, and 12 bases lay outside the gene matches. CDR3 bases: TGTGCCAGCTGTTCCCTCGAGCGGGGTGCAGATACGCAGTATTTT. Its protein is CASCSLERGADTQYF.

The chain carries TRBV28 and TRBJ2-3; D is unclear. Between the trimmed V and J ends, which lost 7 bases and 0 bases, there was a span of 2 bases. Germline CDR1 and CDR2: MDHEN and SYDVKM. CDR3 length equals 11 residues. The CDR3: CASTSTDTQYF. Written as DNA, the CDR3 is TGTGCCAGCACCAGCACAGATACGCAGTATTTT.

About this clone itself: The same CDR3 is also encoded by other DNA sequences in this sample. The rearrangement links TRBV2 to TRBJ2-3; D call uncertain. The V end lost 3 bases, the J end lost 2 bases, and 3 bases lay between the germline ends. The CDR3 length is 12 residues. CDR1 and CDR2 (germline): SNHLY, FYNNEI. The CDR3 sequence is CASSEYTDTQYF. The CDR3 nucleotides read TGTGCCAGCAGTGAGTACACAGATACGCAGTATTTT.

This clone was picked up a small number of times. The CDR3 DNA sequence: TGTGCCAGCAGCCCACCTATGGACAGAAACACTGAAGCTTTCTTT. It yields the protein CASSPPMDRNTEAFF. The J gene is TRBJ1-1, the V gene TRBV11-2; D is possibly TRBD1 (6 bases). The V gene lost 5 bases and the J gene lost 2 bases, with 15 bases spanning the gap. Per germline, CDR1 SGHAT and CDR2 FQNNGV. The CDR3 spans 15 residues.

This clone was seen only a few times. The chain carries TRBV2 and TRBJ1-1; 7 bases are shared with TRBD1. V was pared by 8 bases and J by 4 bases, with 4 bases of the junction left unmatched. CDR1 and CDR2 from the germline V gene are SNHLY and FYNNEI. The length of the CDR3 is 12 residues. The DNA for the CDR3 is TGTGCCAGCGATACAGGGGTCACTGAAGCTTTCTTT. This codes for CASDTGVTEAFF.

This clone was observed a few times. The chain couples TRBV9 to TRBJ2-5, with 8 bases identical to TRBD1. The trim removed 4 bases at V and 4 bases at J, leaving 6 bases unmatched. CDR3 length equals 14 residues. CDR1 is SGDLS and CDR2 is YYNGEE in the germline V gene. The chain's CDR3 is CASSFSTGAETQYF. Here the CDR3 DNA reads TGTGCCAGCAGCTTCTCGACAGGGGCAGAGACCCAGTACTTC.

This clone was detected only a few times. The chain joins TRBV28 to TRBJ2-5, with 7 bases lining up with TRBD1. J was trimmed by 4 bases and V by 2 bases; bases with no gene match: 16. CDR1 and CDR2 (germline): MDHEN, SYDVKM. The CDR3 has 18 amino acids. The CDR3 protein is CASSLESATGLSTETQYF. The CDR3 coding sequence is TGTGCCAGCAGTTTAGAGTCTGCGACAGGGCTCTCAACAGAGACCCAGTACTTC.

The chain has TRBV5-1 and TRBJ1-6; 8 bases are a match to TRBD1. V lost 4 bases to trimming and J lost 9 bases; unmatched junction nucleotides: 12. From germline, CDR1 is SGHRS and CDR2 YFSETQ. CDR3 size: 16 residues. CDR3 DNA: TGCGCCAGCAGCCCCGGGACAGGACCAAGGATTTCACCCCTCCACTTT. This codes for CASSPGTGPRISPLHF.

The table lists this clone with a few counts. This chain links TRBV30 with TRBJ2-2; D is possibly TRBD2 (5 bases). V lost 3 bases and J lost 7, with 6 bases in between. Germline lookup yields CDR1 GTSNPN and CDR2 SVGIG (reference sequence). This CDR3 comprises 11 residues. CDR3 sequence (DNA): TGTGCCTGGAGCAGCGGCGGGGAGCTGTTTTTT. As protein: CAWSSGGELFF.

Only a few counts were recorded for this clone. This chain connects TRBV25-1 to TRBJ2-5, with D hard to call. The CDR3 has 16 amino acids. The V gene lost 1 base and the J gene lost 0 bases, with 12 bases spanning the gap. The germline gives CDR1 MGHDK, CDR2 SYGVNS. This CDR3 reads CASSEFGLRNQETQYF. In DNA form, the CDR3 reads TGTGCCAGCAGTGAATTTGGTTTAAGGAACCAAGAGACCCAGTACTTC. The whole variable domain, remainder taken from reference TRBV25-1 and TRBJ2-5, is EADIYQTPRYLVIGTGKKITLECSQTMGHDKMYWYQQDPGMELHLIHYSYGVNSTEKGDLSSESTVSRIRTEHFPLTLESARPSHTSQYLCASSEFGLRNQETQYFGPGTRLLVL.

This clone was recorded a few times. The chain links TRBV30 to TRBJ2-5, with D possibly being TRBD1 (6 bases). CDR1 is GTSNPN and CDR2 is SVGIG in the germline V gene (reference sequence). The CDR3 extends over 14 amino acids. V gave up 4 bases and J gave up 4 bases, with 16 bases separating them. CDR3 in amino acids: CAWTPRQVPETQYF. In DNA, the CDR3 is TGTGCCTGGACCCCTCGACAGGTACCAGAGACCCAGTACTTC. The whole variable domain, filled in from reference TRBV30 and TRBJ2-5, reads SQTIHQWPATLVQPVGSPLSLECTVEGTSNPNLYWYRQAAGRGLQLLFYSVGIGQISSEVPQNLSASRPQDRQFILSSKKLLLSDSGFYLCAWTPRQVPETQYFGPGTRLLVL.

The gene calls are TRBV2 and TRBJ1-5; D is uncertain. This CDR3 comprises 13 residues. Trimming took off 6 bases at V and 3 bases at J, with 9 bases between the two ends. The germline CDR1 and CDR2 sequences are SNHLY and FYNNEI. The CDR3 DNA reads as TGTGCCAGCAGGTACAGCATCAATCAGCCCCAGCATTTT. Its translation: CASRYSINQPQHF.

The CDR3 DNA reads as TGTGCCAGCAGTTACGCCCGGGGCTATGGCTACACCTTC. Translated, it gives CASSYARGYGYTF. This chain uses TRBV6-6 with TRBJ1-2; unclear D gene. The V end was cut by 2 bases, the J end by 4 bases, with 8 bases between. Germline CDR1 MNHNY, CDR2 SVGAGI (reference sequence). The CDR3 is made up of 13 amino acids.

The CDR3 coding sequence is TGTGCCAGCAGCTTGGAGGCAGCAGAGACCCAGTACTTC. Amino acids: CASSLEAAETQYF. J is TRBJ2-5 and V is TRBV5-4, with unresolved D. Trimming took off 0 bases at V and 4 bases at J, with 7 bases between the two ends. The CDR3 consists of 13 residues. The germline V gene encodes CDR1 SGHNT and CDR2 YYREEE (reference sequence).

This clone was picked up a small number of times. V gene TRBV6-1 combines with J gene TRBJ2-3, with unresolved D. CDR1 is MNHNS and CDR2 is SASEGT in the germline V gene. The V gene lost 2 bases and the J gene lost 5 bases, with 11 bases spanning the gap. This CDR3 is built from 14 residues. The CDR3 DNA reads as TGTGCCAGCAGTGAAACCCTGATTCGAGATACGCAGTATTTT. Translating it yields CASSETLIRDTQYF.

The V call is TRBV4-2, the J call TRBJ2-3; no reliable D call. The germline gives CDR1 LGHNA, CDR2 YNFKEQ. V dropped 0 bases and J dropped 4 bases, with 11 bases sitting between them. The CDR3 runs to 15 residues. The CDR3 region has the DNA TGTGCCAGCAGCCAAGAAGGCTTAGTTCCAGATACGCAGTATTTT. This sequence encodes CASSQEGLVPDTQYF.

This clone has a handful of counts. The CDR3 coding sequence is TGCAGCGGGGGACTTCCAGATACGCAGTATTTT. It codes for CSGGLPDTQYF. This sequence joins TRBV29-1 and TRBJ2-3, with D perhaps TRBD2 (6 bases). Germline assignment: CDR1 SQVTM and CDR2 ANQGSEA. Trimming removed 7 bases at V and 4 bases at J, with 9 bases between. The CDR3 contains 11 residues.

This clone has a single count. This chain connects TRBV7-9 to TRBJ1-2; the D gene is possibly TRBD1 (5 bases). Trimming cost V 6 bases and J 4 bases, with 15 bases left between them. The germline gives CDR1 SEHNR, CDR2 FQNEAQ (reference sequence). This CDR3 region has 14 residues. The CDR3 reads CASRREGEVYGYTF. The CDR3 nucleotides are TGTGCCAGCAGAAGGGAAGGGGAAGTCTATGGCTACACCTTC.